This is a list of T cell receptor beta chains from one sample in a study of cytomegalovirus exposure and HLA in healthy donors. Libraries were prepared by immunoSEQ multiplex PCR; TCRdb keeps only in-frame clonotypes and omits some of them. The repertoire holds some 210,000 clones, with about 72% as singletons. Material for sequencing was PBMCs. Receptors originate from a male donor in good health and CMV-seronegative. Each CDR3 is given with its conserved first and last residue. D genes are given only for firm matches. Size is omitted from some rows. Given values are once, few, many or a class for expanded clones.

V gene: TRBV11-1; D gene: -; clone size: -; J gene: TRBJ2-2; CDR3 protein: CASSLQGPGELFF; CDR3 DNA: TGTGCCAGCAGCTTACAGGGTCCCGGGGAGCTGTTTTTT
V gene: TRBV7-9; D gene: -; clone size: -; J gene: TRBJ2-3; CDR3 protein: CSSSPRQSTDTQYF; CDR3 DNA: TGTTCCAGCAGCCCAAGACAGTCCACAGATACGCAGTATTTT
V gene: TRBV10-1; D gene: -; clone size: -; J gene: TRBJ1-1; CDR3 protein: CASSEYGPTEAFF; CDR3 DNA: TGCGCCAGCAGTGAGTATGGCCCCACTGAAGCTTTCTTT
V gene: TRBV11-3; D gene: -; clone size: -; J gene: TRBJ2-5; CDR3 protein: CASSLEGPGVGETQYF; CDR3 DNA: TGTGCCAGCAGCTTAGAAGGCCCAGGGGTTGGGGAGACCCAGTACTTC
V gene: TRBV4-1; D gene: -; clone size: -; J gene: TRBJ2-7; CDR3 protein: CASSQVGLYEQYF; CDR3 DNA: TGCGCCAGCAGCCAAGTCGGTCTTTACGAGCAGTACTTC
V gene: TRBV5-1; D gene: TRBD2; clone size: -; J gene: TRBJ2-1; CDR3 protein: CASKREGSSYNEQFF; CDR3 DNA: TGCGCCAGCAAAAGGGAGGGGAGCTCCTACAATGAGCAGTTCTTC
V gene: TRBV15; D gene: -; clone size: -; J gene: TRBJ2-5; CDR3 protein: CATSRSEGHRYF; CDR3 DNA: TGTGCCACCAGCAGGTCCGAAGGACACAGGTACTTC
V gene: TRBV18; D gene: -; clone size: -; J gene: TRBJ2-5; CDR3 protein: CASSPKAYQETQYF; CDR3 DNA: TGTGCCAGCTCACCCAAAGCGTACCAAGAGACCCAGTACTTC
V gene: TRBV19; D gene: TRBD2; clone size: -; J gene: TRBJ2-1; CDR3 protein: CASNPGGSYNEQFF; CDR3 DNA: TGTGCCAGTAATCCGGGAGGCTCCTACAATGAGCAGTTCTTC
V gene: TRBV5-4; D gene: -; clone size: -; J gene: TRBJ1-1; CDR3 protein: CASSPTGSRLSEAFF; CDR3 DNA: TGTGCCAGCAGCCCCACAGGGAGTCGGTTATCTGAAGCTTTCTTT
V gene: TRBV7-9; D gene: -; clone size: -; J gene: TRBJ2-7; CDR3 protein: CSSSPGEGEQYF; CDR3 DNA: TGTTCCAGCAGCCCGGGAGAGGGCGAGCAGTACTTC
V gene: TRBV9; D gene: -; clone size: -; J gene: TRBJ2-5; CDR3 protein: CASSLMDEREETQYF; CDR3 DNA: TGTGCCAGCAGCCTCATGGACGAGCGGGAAGAGACCCAGTACTTC
V gene: TRBV18; D gene: -; clone size: few; J gene: TRBJ1-3; CDR3 protein: CASSPRGGASAGNTIYF; CDR3 DNA: TGTGCCAGCTCACCCCGAGGGGGGGCGAGCGCTGGAAACACCATATATTTT
V gene: TRBV9; D gene: -; clone size: -; J gene: TRBJ2-3; CDR3 protein: CASTYHPGATDTQYF; CDR3 DNA: TGTGCCAGCACCTACCACCCTGGGGCTACAGATACGCAGTATTTT
V gene: TRBV4-2; D gene: TRBD1; clone size: -; J gene: TRBJ1-1; CDR3 protein: CASSQPRQGTEAFF; CDR3 DNA: TGTGCCAGCAGCCAACCTCGACAGGGGACTGAAGCTTTCTTT
V gene: TRBV2; D gene: TRBD1; clone size: -; J gene: TRBJ2-5; CDR3 protein: CASSEQGPGTGVRGAQYF; CDR3 DNA: TGTGCCAGCAGTGAACAGGGGCCTGGGACAGGGGTAAGGGGGGCCCAGTACTTC
V gene: TRBV9; D gene: -; clone size: -; J gene: TRBJ1-2; CDR3 protein: CASSVSPFQANYGYTF; CDR3 DNA: TGTGCCAGCAGCGTATCCCCCTTTCAGGCTAACTATGGCTACACCTTC
V gene: TRBV9; D gene: -; clone size: -; J gene: TRBJ2-4; CDR3 protein: CASSSPGQSDIQYF; CDR3 DNA: TGTGCCAGCAGCTCACCGGGACAATCCGACATTCAGTACTTC
V gene: TRBV5-4; D gene: -; clone size: -; J gene: TRBJ1-2; CDR3 protein: CASSLGRVNGYTF; CDR3 DNA: TGTGCCAGCAGCTTGGGCAGGGTTAATGGCTACACCTTC
V gene: TRBV10-2; D gene: -; clone size: -; J gene: TRBJ2-7; CDR3 protein: CASSVDRSSYEQYF; CDR3 DNA: TGCGCCAGCAGTGTCGACAGAAGCTCCTACGAGCAGTACTTC